Below, 2 T cell receptor beta chains from the same sample are listed, as sequenced in a study of T cell repertoires in cytomegalovirus infection. TCRdb used MiXCR to reprocess the reads, holding one entry per CDR3 protein. Here the sample spans some 700,000 distinct CDR3 sequences, 35% being singletons. The sequencing input was PBMCs. Receptors originate from a human donor in good health (CMV status not recorded). Some clones in this sample may be carry-over from other donors' samples.

This chain uses TRBV7-6 with TRBJ2-5, with 8 bases fitting TRBD2. J gave up 3 bases and V 2 bases, and 11 bases lay outside the gene matches. This CDR3 region has 17 residues. The germline V gene has CDR1 SGHVS and CDR2 FNYEAQ. This chain's CDR3 is CASSLLGGAGEEETQYF. As DNA, the CDR3 is TGTGCCAGCAGCTTATTAGGCGGAGCGGGGGAGGAAGAGACCCAGTACTTC.

The CDR3, as DNA: TGTGCCAGCAGTTCCGGGACACGGGGGTCCTACGAGCAGTACTTC. Protein: CASSSGTRGSYEQYF. V and J are TRBV28 and TRBJ2-7; the D call may be TRBD1 or TRBD2 (6 bases each). CDR3 length equals 15 residues. Germline lookup yields CDR1 MDHEN and CDR2 SYDVKM. V dropped 4 bases and J dropped 1 base, with 14 bases sitting between them. Using reference TRBV28 and TRBJ2-7 for the parts outside the CDR3, the full variable domain is DVKVTQSSRYLVKRTGEKVFLECVQDMDHENMFWYRQDPGLGLRLIYFSYDVKMKEKGDIPEGYSVSREKKERFSLILESASTNQTSMYLCASSSGTRGSYEQYFGPGTRLTVT.